The text below deals with one T cell receptor beta chain. Its antigen remains unidentified. Some clones are missing from TCRdb's copy, which holds only in-frame ones; the method was immunoSEQ multiplex PCR. Among a few hundred thousand clones listed, approximately 97% were seen once. The record originates from a study of shared clonotypes between healthy human individuals. Study in general: With ages of 18 to 49, the donors were a couple of women and three men. Study-wide results and caveats: Estimated clonotype richness was generally higher in naive than memory subsets. Non-shared clonotypes had lower generation probabilities than those shared by all four donors. Sequencing of the sorted subsets was shown by rarefaction to be incomplete despite large depth.

The sample consisted of naive CD4+ T cells sorted from blood. As for subset: CD45RA+ positively selected. This clonotype was sampled from a woman in her 30s in good health.

This chain's CDR3 is CASSFANRGSGSKTDTQYF. Here the CDR3 DNA reads TGTGCCAGCAGCTTCGCCAACCGGGGTAGCGGGAGTAAAACAGATACGCAGTATTTT. The chain is built from TRBV11-2 and TRBJ2-3; TRBD2 agrees at 9 bases. Germline CDR1 is SGHAT and CDR2 is FQNNGV. The length of the CDR3 is 19 residues. The junction had 16 bases not matched to a gene; V was cut back by 3 bases and J by 3 bases.